This T cell receptor (beta chain) was captured in a study of cytomegalovirus exposure and HLA in healthy donors. Study results and limitations: When analyzed later, a missense DCLRE1C variant was found to be linked to TCR beta V- and J-gene trimming.

The germline V gene has CDR1 SGHAT and CDR2 FQDESV (reference sequence). After removal of 5 bases from V and 2 bases from J, the junction contained 5 bases not matched to a gene. This CDR3 has 14 amino acids. As concerns this clone: As yet, its antigen is unknown.

The PCR made use of 60 Vbeta and 13 Jbeta primers. Using immunoSEQ multiplex PCR, the repertoire was profiled, and TCRdb retains in-frame clones only, with some absent. The table lists under 65,000 clones, with around 3.6% in the top ten. The clonotype was recovered from a woman between 18 and 29 years old in good health and CMV-seronegative. The chain recombines TRBV11-1 with TRBJ2-7; 8 nucleotides match TRBD1. Sequencing was performed on PBMCs. The CDR3 is CASSAQQGAYEQYF. The CDR3 DNA follows: TGTGCCAGCAGCGCCCAACAGGGGGCCTACGAGCAGTACTTC.